The 32 T cell receptor beta chains below come from one sample, sequenced in a study of T cells after yellow fever vaccination. TCRdb re-called the 5' RACE reads with MiXCR, one entry per CDR3 protein. The sample includes about 400,000 distinct CDR3 sequences, 6.2% of them seen just once. The specimen was PBMCs, collected 5 days after the yellow fever booster vaccination. These receptors were obtained from a man aged 25 to 40 who received the YFV17D yellow fever vaccine.

This clonotype was counted a few times. This chain joins TRBV5-1 and TRBJ2-7, with 8 nucleotides matching TRBD1. The CDR3 totals 13 residues. With 8 bases clipped from V and 5 bases from J, the junction kept 9 bases outside the gene matches. Germline assignment: CDR1 SGHRS and CDR2 YFSETQ. Here the CDR3 reads CASSRDRSHEQYF. In DNA, the CDR3 is TGCGCCAGTTCCCGGGACAGGTCCCACGAGCAGTACTTC.

Ten or more counts support this clonotype. The chain's CDR3 is CASSQALAGEETQYF. In DNA form, the CDR3 reads TGCGCCAGCAGCCAAGCCCTAGCGGGAGAAGAGACCCAGTACTTC. The chain recombines TRBV4-3 with TRBJ2-5, with 10 bases matching TRBD2. The CDR3 spans 15 residues. The junction had 2 bases not matched to a gene; V was cut back by 1 base and J by 3 bases. Per the germline V gene, CDR1 is LGHNA and CDR2 is YSLEER.

This clonotype was counted a few times. This chain joins TRBV5-6 and TRBJ2-7; D may be TRBD2 (6 bases). Germline CDR1 and CDR2: SGHDT and YYEEEE. Between the trimmed V and J ends, which lost 6 bases and 0 bases, there was a span of 13 bases. The CDR3 runs to 14 residues. This chain's CDR3 is CASTVRRGSYEQYF. CDR3 DNA: TGTGCCAGCACCGTACGGCGGGGCTCCTACGAGCAGTACTTC. Filled out from reference TRBV5-6 and TRBJ2-7, the complete variable domain reads DAGVTQSPTHLIKTRGQQVTLRCSPKSGHDTVSWYQQALGQGPQFIFQYYEEEERQRGNFPDRFSGHQFPNYSSELNVNALLLGDSALYLCASTVRRGSYEQYFGPGTRLTVT.

The sample holds a few counts of this clonotype. V and J are TRBV4-2 and TRBJ2-1; a possible D gene is TRBD2 (6 bases). CDR3 length: 16 amino acids. Germline V gene lookup returns CDR1 LGHNA and CDR2 YNFKEQ. Trimming removed 0 bases from V and 3 bases from J, with 12 bases in between. The CDR3 DNA follows: TGTGCCAGCAGCCAAGAGGCGGGGAGCGTCTACAATGAGCAGTTCTTC. It encodes CASSQEAGSVYNEQFF.

This clonotype occurred a few times. The chain uses TRBV24-1 and TRBJ2-1, with 8 bases aligning to TRBD1. Germline trimming cut 5 bases from V and 4 bases from J; bases unmatched to any gene: 12. This CDR3 contains 17 residues. The V gene's germline CDR1 is KGHDR and CDR2 SFDVKD. CDR3 region: CATSAPPGDRPYNEQFF. DNA for the CDR3: TGTGCCACCAGTGCCCCCCCCGGGGACAGGCCATACAATGAGCAGTTCTTC.

This clonotype has a count of ten or more. The rearrangement uses TRBV29-1 and TRBJ1-1, with D tentatively TRBD1 (6 bases). This CDR3 is 15 amino acids long. V lost 7 bases and J lost 5, with 23 bases in between. Germline V CDR1 and CDR2: SQVTM, ANQGSEA. This CDR3 reads CSGLGATIRGTEAFF. DNA of the CDR3: TGCAGCGGGCTGGGGGCCACGATTCGGGGAACTGAAGCTTTCTTT.

This clonotype was picked up a small number of times. This chain uses TRBV29-1 with TRBJ2-7, with D hard to call. The CDR3 runs 12 residues. Trimming took 4 bases from V and 1 from J, leaving 8 bases between them. The V gene's germline CDR1 is SQVTM and CDR2 ANQGSEA. This CDR3 reads CSVALRSYEQYF. The CDR3 nucleotides read TGCAGCGTTGCTTTAAGATCCTACGAGCAGTACTTC.

This chain links TRBV11-1 with TRBJ2-1; possibly TRBD1 or TRBD2 for D (5 bases each). The V gene's germline CDR1 is SGHAT and CDR2 FQDESV (reference sequence). The CDR3 spans 20 residues. Trimming shortened V by 5 bases and J by 5 bases, and 31 bases separated the two germline ends. DNA for the CDR3: TGTGCCAGCAGCCCCCTCAAAGGGGTTTTTAGGGCGGGCCCAAACAATGAGCAGTTCTTC. Translating it yields CASSPLKGVFRAGPNNEQFF.

This clonotype was observed many times. The chain employs TRBV5-1 and TRBJ2-2; D unclear. Germline V lookup: CDR1 SGHRS, CDR2 YFSETQ. The CDR3 has 14 residues. The ends were cut back, 5 bases at V and 0 bases at J, with 8 bases in the middle. As DNA, the CDR3 is TGCGCCAGCAGTCGGCAGACGAACACCGGGGAGCTGTTTTTT. Translated, it gives CASSRQTNTGELFF.

This clonotype came up many times. This chain uses TRBV28 with TRBJ2-5; weak D call: TRBD1 (6 bases). The CDR3 runs to 14 residues. V gave up 4 bases and J gave up 4 bases, with 13 bases separating them. From germline, CDR1 is MDHEN and CDR2 SYDVKM. The CDR3 region has the DNA TGTGCCAGCAGTTCCACAGGGAATGGAGAGACCCAGTACTTC. Translation gives CASSSTGNGETQYF.

This clonotype was seen ten or more times. The V gene is TRBV10-2, the J gene TRBJ2-7, with D maybe TRBD1 (5 bases). CDR1 is WSHSY and CDR2 is SAAADI in the germline V gene. With 6 bases removed from V and 0 bases from J, the gap between germline ends came to 12 bases. CDR3 length: 14 residues. CDR3 sequence (DNA): TGCGCCAGCAGGATGGGCAGGGACTCCTACGAGCAGTACTTC. It translates to CASRMGRDSYEQYF.

This clonotype turned up a few times. The chain links TRBV4-3 to TRBJ2-3, with D perhaps matching TRBD1 (6 bases). V was trimmed by 4 bases and J by 3 bases, leaving 17 bases between them. Germline CDR1 LGHNA, CDR2 YSLEER. This CDR3 comprises 16 residues. Here the CDR3 DNA reads TGCGCCAGCAGCCGCCTGACAGGCTCCCGAACAGATACGCAGTATTTT. This sequence encodes CASSRLTGSRTDTQYF.

This clonotype has at least ten counts. The rearrangement joins TRBV3-1 to TRBJ2-7; D unclear. The CDR3 length is 14 residues. Trimming cost V 4 bases and J 5 bases, with 15 bases left between them. CDR1 and CDR2 (germline): LGHDT, YNNKEL (reference sequence). CDR3 sequence reads: CASSPTQPHHEQYF. CDR3 sequence (DNA): TGTGCCAGCAGCCCTACCCAACCCCACCACGAGCAGTACTTC.

This clonotype was counted between two and nine times. It is unclear where the CDR3 begins or ends on the DNA, so no DNA is shown, and the CDR3 is as TCRdb lists it. This chain uses TRBV6-5 with TRBJ2-2; TRBD1, the table's D call, was not compared with the DNA. The CDR3 numbers 16 amino acids, ends counted. The germline gives CDR1 MNHEY, CDR2 SVGAGI. The CDR3 protein is CASSYFGPGEGGELFF.

This clonotype was detected many times. V is TRBV7-2 and J is TRBJ2-7, with a tentative D call TRBD2 (5 bases). Looked up from germline, CDR1 is SGHTA and CDR2 is FQGNSA. CDR3 length: 14 amino acids. The V end lost 0 bases, the J end lost 4 bases, and 10 bases lay between the germline ends. CDR3 in DNA: TGTGCCAGCAGCTTAGCCGGGATAAGTTACGAGCAGTACTTC. This encodes CASSLAGISYEQYF.

This chain connects TRBV7-2 to TRBJ2-2; a weak D match, TRBD2 (5 bases). V was trimmed by 0 bases and J by 10 bases, leaving 18 bases between them. Germline assignment: CDR1 SGHTA and CDR2 FQGNSA. The CDR3 has 16 amino acids. The CDR3 bases are TGTGCCAGCAGCTTAGCCCTAGCTCGGGCGCGTGAGGAGCTGTTTTTT. Protein: CASSLALARAREELFF.

The chain has TRBV3-1 and TRBJ2-2; 8 bases match TRBD1. There are 16 residues in the CDR3. V lost 3 bases to trimming and J lost 1 base; unmatched junction nucleotides: 4. Germline V CDR1 and CDR2: LGHDT, YNNKEL (reference sequence). CDR3 region: CASSHRQGMNTGELFF. The CDR3 DNA sequence: TGTGCCAGCAGCCACCGACAGGGGATGAACACCGGGGAGCTGTTTTTT.

This clonotype was picked up a small number of times. This chain links TRBV12-5 with TRBJ2-2; 10 bases align to TRBD1. Germline CDR1 LGHNT, CDR2 FRNRAP. With 3 bases clipped from V and 5 bases from J, the junction kept 6 bases outside the gene matches. The CDR3 loop spans 16 amino acids. The CDR3 DNA reads as TGTGCTAGTGGTTTACCTCCGGGACAGGGGACCGGGGAGCTGTTTTTT. Residues: CASGLPPGQGTGELFF. The full variable domain, its missing parts supplied by reference TRBV12-5 and TRBJ2-2, is DARVTQTPRHKVTEMGQEVTMRCQPILGHNTVFWYRQTMMQGLELLAYFRNRAPLDDSGMPKDRFSAEMPDATLATLKIQPSEPRDSAVYFCASGLPPGQGTGELFFGEGSRLTVL.

The chain carries TRBV5-1 and TRBJ2-7; D may be TRBD1 (6 bases). Germline V gene sequence: CDR1 SGHRS, CDR2 YFSETQ. The CDR3 sequence is 17 residues long. Trimming shortened V by 4 bases and J by 2 bases, and 22 bases separated the two germline ends. In DNA, the CDR3 is TGCGCCAGCAGCCCCTATAATAGTAGGAACAGGGCCTACGAGCAGTACTTC. It codes for CASSPYNSRNRAYEQYF.

This clonotype occurred a few times. The chain carries TRBV7-2 and TRBJ2-7, with D tentatively TRBD1 (5 bases). V lost 5 bases and J lost 7, with 12 bases in between. CDR1 and CDR2 from the germline V gene are SGHTA and FQGNSA. There are 12 residues in the CDR3. CDR3 in DNA: TGTGCCAGCAGCCCAGGGTCGCGGGAGCAGTACTTC. It yields the protein CASSPGSREQYF. Full variable domain (missing parts from reference TRBV7-2 and TRBJ2-7): GAGVSQSPSNKVTEKGKDVELRCDPISGHTALYWYRQSLGQGLEFLIYFQGNSAPDKSGLPSDRFSAERTGGSVSTLTIQRTQQEDSAVYLCASSPGSREQYFGPGTRLTVT.

This clonotype was observed at least ten times. The genes are TRBV15 and TRBJ2-7; D possibly corresponds to TRBD2 (5 bases). CDR3 size: 15 residues. V lost 0 bases and J lost 1, with 10 bases in between. The V gene's germline CDR1 is LNHNV and CDR2 YYDKDF (reference sequence). The CDR3 loop reads CATSREAASSYEQYF. The CDR3 nucleotides read TGTGCCACCAGCAGAGAAGCGGCCTCATCCTACGAGCAGTACTTC.

This clonotype was observed at least ten times. This chain joins TRBV20-1 and TRBJ2-1; 7 nucleotides align to TRBD2. Germline V gives CDR1 DFQATT, CDR2 SNEGSKA (reference sequence). V shed 7 bases, J shed 2 bases, and the junction held 5 bases outside the gene matches. This CDR3 is built from 13 residues. The CDR3 here is CSDSAGPYNEQFF. CDR3 sequence (DNA): TGCAGTGACTCAGCGGGACCCTACAATGAGCAGTTCTTC.

The chain joins TRBV12-5 to TRBJ2-5; 8 positions agree with TRBD1. CDR1 LGHNT and CDR2 FRNRAP come from the germline V gene. This CDR3 has 14 amino acids. The V segment lost 6 bases and the J segment 3 bases; nucleotides outside the gene matches: 6. DNA for the CDR3: TGTGCTAGTGGCTCCGGACAGGGAGAAGAGACCCAGTACTTC. It translates to CASGSGQGEETQYF.

This clonotype has ten or more counts. The J gene is TRBJ2-1, the V gene TRBV7-2; 10 bases fit TRBD1. V trimming: 5 bases; J trimming: 8 bases; junction bases outside the gene matches: 6. Per the germline V gene, CDR1 is SGHTA and CDR2 is FQGNSA. The CDR3 covers 14 residues. CDR3 sequence reads: CASSTRTGGYEQFF. The CDR3 nucleotides read TGTGCCAGCAGCACCCGGACAGGGGGTTATGAGCAGTTCTTC.

The table lists this clonotype with many counts. The chain joins TRBV28 to TRBJ2-1, with D perhaps matching TRBD1 (5 bases). CDR1 and CDR2 from the germline V gene are MDHEN and SYDVKM. Trimming took off 2 bases at V and 5 bases at J, with 13 bases between the two ends. The CDR3 length is 15 residues. The CDR3 here is CASSLGPQDNNEQFF. The CDR3 DNA reads TGTGCCAGCAGTTTAGGACCCCAGGACAACAATGAGCAGTTCTTC.

The sample holds many counts of this clonotype. This rearrangement joins TRBV12-3 or TRBV12-4 to TRBJ1-3; D gene ambiguous. The CDR3 is 13 residues long. V lost 6 bases and J 0 bases, leaving 6 bases between the germline ends. CDR3 region: CASRRSSGNTIYF. The DNA of the CDR3 is TGTGCCAGCAGGCGGAGCTCTGGAAACACCATATATTTT.

In this sample, this clonotype turned up many times. The chain joins TRBV20-1 to TRBJ2-3; D is perhaps TRBD2 (5 bases). The germline gives CDR1 DFQATT, CDR2 SNEGSKA (reference sequence). The CDR3 extends over 14 amino acids. The V end was cut by 6 bases, the J end by 3 bases, with 16 bases between. CDR3 loop: CSADPEDQTDTQYF. The CDR3 nucleotides are TGCAGTGCCGATCCGGAGGACCAAACAGATACGCAGTATTTT.

This clonotype was seen ten or more times. J is TRBJ2-7 and V is TRBV7-6, with 7 nucleotides matching TRBD2. There are 14 residues in the CDR3. The trim removed 1 base at V and 4 bases at J, leaving 4 bases unmatched. CDR1 SGHVS and CDR2 FNYEAQ come from the germline V gene. Here the CDR3 DNA reads TGTGCCAGCAGCTTAGGCGGGAGTCGGTACGAGCAGTACTTC. It encodes CASSLGGSRYEQYF.

This clonotype was seen ten or more times. The rearrangement links TRBV5-1 to TRBJ1-4; D is possibly TRBD1 (5 bases). From germline, CDR1 is SGHRS and CDR2 YFSETQ. The CDR3 contains 15 residues. V gave up 0 bases and J gave up 6 bases, with 12 bases separating them. In nucleotides, the CDR3 is TGCGCCAGCAGCTTGGGTGGGACGGATGATGAAAAACTGTTTTTT. Amino acid sequence: CASSLGGTDDEKLFF. The variable domain in full, with the rest retrieved from reference TRBV5-1 and TRBJ1-4, is KAGVTQTPRYLIKTRGQQVTLSCSPISGHRSVSWYQQTPGQGLQFLFEYFSETQRNKGNFPGRFSGRQFSNSRSEMNVSTLELGDSALYLCASSLGGTDDEKLFFGSGTQLSVL.

This clonotype was recorded many times. This chain links TRBV24-1 with TRBJ2-3, with a possible D match to TRBD2 (5 bases). The CDR3 consists of 15 residues. Germline V gene sequence: CDR1 KGHDR, CDR2 SFDVKD. Between the trimmed V and J ends, which lost 2 bases and 0 bases, there was a span of 8 bases. The CDR3 sequence: CATSDSAVSTDTQYF. The CDR3 DNA sequence: TGTGCCACCAGTGATTCAGCGGTGAGCACAGATACGCAGTATTTT.

The rearrangement uses TRBV6-2 or TRBV6-3 and TRBJ2-6; 7 bases are a match to TRBD2. V shed 4 bases, J shed 7 bases, and the junction held 7 bases outside the gene matches. CDR3 length: 15 amino acids. Germline assignment: CDR1 MNHEY and CDR2 SVGEGT. CDR3 sequence: CASSFRGEGANVLTF. The CDR3 DNA reads as TGTGCCAGCAGTTTCCGGGGGGAGGGAGCCAACGTCCTGACTTTC.

This clonotype showed up just a few times. The chain is built from TRBV4-2 and TRBJ2-1; TRBD2 agrees at 11 bases. Germline V gives CDR1 LGHNA, CDR2 YNFKEQ. This CDR3 is 17 amino acids long. The V gene end was trimmed by 0 bases and the J gene end by 5 bases; junction bases not matched to a gene: 6. The CDR3 nucleotides read TGTGCCAGCAGCCAAGATCCCGGGACTAGCGGAAACAATGAGCAGTTCTTC. Its protein is CASSQDPGTSGNNEQFF.